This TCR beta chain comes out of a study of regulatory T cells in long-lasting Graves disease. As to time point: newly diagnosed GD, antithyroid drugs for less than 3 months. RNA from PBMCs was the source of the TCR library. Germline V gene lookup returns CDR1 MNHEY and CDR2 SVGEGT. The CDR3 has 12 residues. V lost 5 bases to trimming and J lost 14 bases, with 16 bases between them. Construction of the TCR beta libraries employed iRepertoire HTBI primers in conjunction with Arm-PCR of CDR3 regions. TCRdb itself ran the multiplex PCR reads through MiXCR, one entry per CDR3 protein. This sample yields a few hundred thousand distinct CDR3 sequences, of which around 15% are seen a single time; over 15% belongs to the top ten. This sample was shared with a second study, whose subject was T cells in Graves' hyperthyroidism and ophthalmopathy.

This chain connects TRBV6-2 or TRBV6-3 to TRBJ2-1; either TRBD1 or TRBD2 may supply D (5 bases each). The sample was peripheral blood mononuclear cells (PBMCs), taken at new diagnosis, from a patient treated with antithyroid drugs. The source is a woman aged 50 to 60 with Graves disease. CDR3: CASSEAREREFF. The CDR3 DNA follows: TGTGCCAGCAGTGAGGCCAGGGAGAGGGAGTTCTTC.